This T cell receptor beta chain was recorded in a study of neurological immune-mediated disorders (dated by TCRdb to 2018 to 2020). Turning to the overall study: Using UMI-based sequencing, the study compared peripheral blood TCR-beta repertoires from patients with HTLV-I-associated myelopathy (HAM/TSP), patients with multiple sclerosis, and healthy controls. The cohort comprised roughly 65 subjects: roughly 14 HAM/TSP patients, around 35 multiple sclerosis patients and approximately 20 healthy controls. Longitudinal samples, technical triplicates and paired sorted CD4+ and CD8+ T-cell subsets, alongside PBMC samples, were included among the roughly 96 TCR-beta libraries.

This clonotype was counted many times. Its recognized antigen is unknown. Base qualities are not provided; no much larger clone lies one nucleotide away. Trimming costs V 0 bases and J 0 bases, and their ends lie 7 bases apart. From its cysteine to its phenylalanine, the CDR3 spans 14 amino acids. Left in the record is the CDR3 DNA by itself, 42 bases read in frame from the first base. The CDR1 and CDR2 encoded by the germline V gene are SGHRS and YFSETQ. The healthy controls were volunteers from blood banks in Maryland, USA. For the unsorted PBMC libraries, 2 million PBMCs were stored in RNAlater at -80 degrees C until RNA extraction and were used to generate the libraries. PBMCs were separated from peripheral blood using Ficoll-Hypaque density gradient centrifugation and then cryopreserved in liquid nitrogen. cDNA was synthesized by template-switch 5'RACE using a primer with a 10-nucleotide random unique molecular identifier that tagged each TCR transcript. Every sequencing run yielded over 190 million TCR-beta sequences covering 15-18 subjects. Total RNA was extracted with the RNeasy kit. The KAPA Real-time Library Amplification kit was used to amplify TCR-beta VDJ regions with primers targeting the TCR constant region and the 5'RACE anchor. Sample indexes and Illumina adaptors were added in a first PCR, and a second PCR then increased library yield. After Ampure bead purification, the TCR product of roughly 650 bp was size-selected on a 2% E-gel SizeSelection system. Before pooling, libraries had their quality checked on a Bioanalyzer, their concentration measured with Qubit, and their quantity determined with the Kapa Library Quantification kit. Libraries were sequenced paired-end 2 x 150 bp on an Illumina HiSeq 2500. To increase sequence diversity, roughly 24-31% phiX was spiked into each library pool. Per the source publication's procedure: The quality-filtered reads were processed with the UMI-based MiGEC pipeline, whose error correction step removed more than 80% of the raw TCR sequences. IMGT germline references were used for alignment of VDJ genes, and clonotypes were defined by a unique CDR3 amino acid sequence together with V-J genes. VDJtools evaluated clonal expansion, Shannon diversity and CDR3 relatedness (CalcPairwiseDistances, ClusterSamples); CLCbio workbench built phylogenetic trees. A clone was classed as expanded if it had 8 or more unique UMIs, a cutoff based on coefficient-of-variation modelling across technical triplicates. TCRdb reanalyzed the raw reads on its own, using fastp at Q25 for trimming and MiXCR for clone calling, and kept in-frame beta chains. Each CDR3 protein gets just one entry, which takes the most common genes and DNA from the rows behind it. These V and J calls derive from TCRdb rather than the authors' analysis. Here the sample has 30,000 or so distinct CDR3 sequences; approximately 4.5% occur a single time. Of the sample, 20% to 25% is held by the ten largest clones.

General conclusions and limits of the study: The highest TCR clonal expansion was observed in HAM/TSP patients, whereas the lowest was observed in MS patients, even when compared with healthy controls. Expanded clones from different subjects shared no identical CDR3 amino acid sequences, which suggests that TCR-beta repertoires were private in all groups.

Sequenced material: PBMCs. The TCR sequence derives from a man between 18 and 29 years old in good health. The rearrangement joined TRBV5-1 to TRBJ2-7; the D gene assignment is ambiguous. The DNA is TGCGCCAGCAGCTTGGCCTGGAGCTCCTACGAGCAGTACTTC. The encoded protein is CASSLAWSSYEQYF.